A selection of T cell receptor beta chains follows, all from one sample in a study of blood T cell repertoires in COVID-19. Only in-frame clones appear in the TCRdb table, and some are missing; sequencing was by immunoSEQ multiplex PCR. This sample has roughly 670,000 clones; around 89% occur once, and the top ten carry about 0.26%. The sample consisted of peripheral blood. All receptors derive from a woman between 18 and 30 years old with acute or convalescent COVID-19. CDR3s include the opening cysteine and the closing phenylalanine or tryptophan. Fields, in order: CDR3 DNA, CDR3 protein, CDR3 length, J gene, clone size, D gene, V gene. The D gene is left open where the match is weak. Clone size is not always given. Where it is, it says once, few, many or a class for expanded clones.

DNA: TGTGCCAGCAGCCAAGCAACGGGACTCAACACAGATACGCAGTATTTT
CDR3: CASSQATGLNTDTQYF
length: 16
J: TRBJ2-3
size: .
D: .
V: TRBV4-2

DNA: TGTGCCAGTAGTACAGGGTCCTACGAGCAGTACTTC
CDR3: CASSTGSYEQYF
length: 12
J: TRBJ2-7
size: .
D: .
V: TRBV19

DNA: TGCGCCAGCAGCCAAGAACACGGGGGATTAGATGCTAACTATGGCTACACCTTC
CDR3: CASSQEHGGLDANYGYTF
length: 18
J: TRBJ1-2
size: .
D: .
V: TRBV4-3

DNA: TGCGCCAGCAGCCAAGATCTTGGGGGGACCGGGGAGCTGTTTTTT
CDR3: CASSQDLGGTGELFF
length: 15
J: TRBJ2-2
size: once
D: .
V: TRBV4-3

DNA: TGTGCCAGCAGTGAATCGGGGGCCTACAATGAGCAGTTCTTC
CDR3: CASSESGAYNEQFF
length: 14
J: TRBJ2-1
size: once
D: .
V: TRBV6-1

DNA: TGTGCCAGCAGCTTATTCGGGACAGGGGTATCAGGAAACACCATATATTTT
CDR3: CASSLFGTGVSGNTIYF
length: 17
J: TRBJ1-3
size: few
D: TRBD1
V: TRBV7-2

DNA: TGTGCTAGTGGTTTGGTACCCGGGAGATTAGATACGCAGTATTTT
CDR3: CASGLVPGRLDTQYF
length: 15
J: TRBJ2-3
size: .
D: .
V: TRBV12-5

DNA: TGTGCCAGCTCACGGGCAATAGATCAGCCCCAGCATTTT
CDR3: CASSRAIDQPQHF
length: 13
J: TRBJ1-5
size: .
D: .
V: TRBV18

DNA: TGCGCCAGCAGCTCCACCGGGGGTGGAGGAAACACCATATATTTT
CDR3: CASSSTGGGGNTIYF
length: 15
J: TRBJ1-3
size: .
D: .
V: TRBV5-1

DNA: TGTGCCAGCAGTCTTCCCCCCGCTAGCGGGCGGGGCGAGCAGTACTTC
CDR3: CASSLPPASGRGEQYF
length: 16
J: TRBJ2-7
size: .
D: TRBD2
V: TRBV7-2

DNA: TGTGCCAGCAGTTCAGCACAGGGGAACACTGAAGCTTTCTTT
CDR3: CASSSAQGNTEAFF
length: 14
J: TRBJ1-1
size: .
D: .
V: TRBV6-5

DNA: TGTGCCAGAAGCTGCCCAACGACAGGGGGGGAACATAGCAATCAGCCCCAGCATTTT
CDR3: CARSCPTTGGEHSNQPQHF
length: 19
J: TRBJ1-5
size: .
D: TRBD1
V: TRBV5-3

DNA: TGCGCCAGCAGCCAAGGACTAGGCCCGGGTACGCAGTATTTT
CDR3: CASSQGLGPGTQYF
length: 14
J: TRBJ2-3
size: few
D: .
V: TRBV4-3

DNA: TGTGCCAGCACTACCGGGGGTTTAATCACTGAAGCTTTCTTT
CDR3: CASTTGGLITEAFF
length: 14
J: TRBJ1-1
size: .
D: .
V: TRBV6-5

DNA: TGTGCCAGCAGTGATCGACTAGCGGGGCTTTACACCGGGGAGCTGTTTTTT
CDR3: CASSDRLAGLYTGELFF
length: 17
J: TRBJ2-2
size: .
D: TRBD2
V: TRBV2

DNA: TGTGCCTGGAGTCTTCCTGGGGGGACAGGGGGGAGAGGAAACACCATATATTTT
CDR3: CAWSLPGGTGGRGNTIYF
length: 18
J: TRBJ1-3
size: once
D: TRBD1
V: TRBV30

DNA: TGCGCCAGCAGCCAAGACGGGACAGCCGTCCTATATAGCAATCAGCCCCAGCATTTT
CDR3: CASSQDGTAVLYSNQPQHF
length: 19
J: TRBJ1-5
size: .
D: TRBD1
V: TRBV4-1

DNA: TGTGCCAGCAGTGGAGCAACGACAGGGAAGGGCGGCTACACCTTC
CDR3: CASSGATTGKGGYTF
length: 15
J: TRBJ1-2
size: .
D: TRBD1
V: TRBV2

DNA: TGTGCCAGCAGCTTAGCGGGGGCCACCTACGAGCAGTACTTC
CDR3: CASSLAGATYEQYF
length: 14
J: TRBJ2-7
size: .
D: .
V: TRBV7-2

DNA: TGTGCCACCAGCAGAGATAGTGGGACAGGGACCTACGAGCAGTACTTC
CDR3: CATSRDSGTGTYEQYF
length: 16
J: TRBJ2-7
size: .
D: TRBD1
V: TRBV15

DNA: TGTGCCAGCAGTACAGGACAGGGCGGCACTGAAGCTTTCTTT
CDR3: CASSTGQGGTEAFF
length: 14
J: TRBJ1-1
size: .
D: TRBD1
V: TRBV2

DNA: TGTGCCAGCAGTAGGCGGAAAAACTATGGCTACACCTTC
CDR3: CASSRRKNYGYTF
length: 13
J: TRBJ1-2
size: once
D: .
V: TRBV12-3/TRBV12-4

DNA: TGTGCCAGCAGCTCCCCGGGGAATGAGCAGTTCTTC
CDR3: CASSSPGNEQFF
length: 12
J: TRBJ2-1
size: .
D: .
V: TRBV11-2

DNA: TGTGCCAGCAGTTTAAATGCGGCGGAGACCCAGTACTTC
CDR3: CASSLNAAETQYF
length: 13
J: TRBJ2-5
size: .
D: .
V: TRBV27

DNA: TGTGCCAGCAGCCAAGGGGACAGGGGGCTCGCTGAGCAGTTCTTC
CDR3: CASSQGDRGLAEQFF
length: 15
J: TRBJ2-1
size: .
D: TRBD1
V: TRBV3-1/TRBV3-2

DNA: TGTGCCACCAGTGAACGGACAGATGCCAAAAACATTCAGTACTTC
CDR3: CATSERTDAKNIQYF
length: 15
J: TRBJ2-4
size: few
D: .
V: TRBV24-1

DNA: TGCAGCGCCGTGGGGGGGGGACCTGAAGCTTTCTTT
CDR3: CSAVGGGPEAFF
length: 12
J: TRBJ1-1
size: .
D: .
V: TRBV29-1

DNA: TGCGCCAGCAGCTTGGACCAGGGTGAAGCTTTCTTT
CDR3: CASSLDQGEAFF
length: 12
J: TRBJ1-1
size: .
D: .
V: TRBV5-1

DNA: TGCGCCAGCAGCTTGGCCGGAGTTTACGAGCAGTACTTC
CDR3: CASSLAGVYEQYF
length: 13
J: TRBJ2-7
size: .
D: .
V: TRBV5-1

DNA: TGTGCCAGCAGTTATTTCAGGGCCAGCGGGTACACAGATACGCAGTATTTT
CDR3: CASSYFRASGYTDTQYF
length: 17
J: TRBJ2-3
size: .
D: .
V: TRBV6-2/TRBV6-3

DNA: TGTGCCACCAGTGATACAGGGACCTACGAGCAGTACTTC
CDR3: CATSDTGTYEQYF
length: 13
J: TRBJ2-7
size: .
D: .
V: TRBV24-1

DNA: TGTGCCAGCAGCTTAAGGACAGTAACCCCTTATAGCAATCAGCCCCAGCATTTT
CDR3: CASSLRTVTPYSNQPQHF
length: 18
J: TRBJ1-5
size: .
D: .
V: TRBV11-3

DNA: TGTGCCAGCAGAGGGACAGGGTCTGGAAACACCATATATTTT
CDR3: CASRGTGSGNTIYF
length: 14
J: TRBJ1-3
size: .
D: TRBD1
V: TRBV2

DNA: TGTGCCAGCTCACCATATCAGGGGGCAACGGCTGGAAACACCATATATTTT
CDR3: CASSPYQGATAGNTIYF
length: 17
J: TRBJ1-3
size: .
D: TRBD1
V: TRBV18

DNA: TGCGCCAGCAGCTTCTTTGGCGTCGACTACAGAGGGATGTTGAACACTGAAGCTTTCTTT
CDR3: CASSFFGVDYRGMLNTEAFF
length: 20
J: TRBJ1-1
size: .
D: .
V: TRBV5-1

DNA: TGTGCCAGCAGCCCGACAGTCCTGAACACTGAAGCTTTCTTT
CDR3: CASSPTVLNTEAFF
length: 14
J: TRBJ1-1
size: .
D: .
V: TRBV5-5

DNA: TGCAGCGTTGCGGGGGATGGCTACACCTTC
CDR3: CSVAGDGYTF
length: 10
J: TRBJ1-2
size: .
D: .
V: TRBV29-1

DNA: TGTGCCACCACAGGAGGGGGGGCCGGTGAGCAGTTCTTC
CDR3: CATTGGGAGEQFF
length: 13
J: TRBJ2-1
size: .
D: .
V: TRBV25-1